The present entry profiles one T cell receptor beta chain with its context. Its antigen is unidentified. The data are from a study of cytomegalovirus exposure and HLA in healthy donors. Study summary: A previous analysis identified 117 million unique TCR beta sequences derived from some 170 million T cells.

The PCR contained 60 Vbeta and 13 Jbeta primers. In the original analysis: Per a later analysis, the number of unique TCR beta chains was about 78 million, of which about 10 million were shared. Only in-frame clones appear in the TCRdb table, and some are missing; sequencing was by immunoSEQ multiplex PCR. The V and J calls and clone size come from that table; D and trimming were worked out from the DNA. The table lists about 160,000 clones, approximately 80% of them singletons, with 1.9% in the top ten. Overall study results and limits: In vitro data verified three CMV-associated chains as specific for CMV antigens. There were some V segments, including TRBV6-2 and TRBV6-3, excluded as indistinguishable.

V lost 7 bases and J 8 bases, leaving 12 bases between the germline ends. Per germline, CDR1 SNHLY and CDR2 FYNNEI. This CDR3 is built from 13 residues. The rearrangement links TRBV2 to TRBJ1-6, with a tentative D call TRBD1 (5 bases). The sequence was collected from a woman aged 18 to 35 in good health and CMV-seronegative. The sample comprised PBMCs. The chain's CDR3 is CASMWGDYSPLHF. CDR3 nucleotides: TGTGCCAGCATGTGGGGGGATTATTCACCCCTCCACTTT.